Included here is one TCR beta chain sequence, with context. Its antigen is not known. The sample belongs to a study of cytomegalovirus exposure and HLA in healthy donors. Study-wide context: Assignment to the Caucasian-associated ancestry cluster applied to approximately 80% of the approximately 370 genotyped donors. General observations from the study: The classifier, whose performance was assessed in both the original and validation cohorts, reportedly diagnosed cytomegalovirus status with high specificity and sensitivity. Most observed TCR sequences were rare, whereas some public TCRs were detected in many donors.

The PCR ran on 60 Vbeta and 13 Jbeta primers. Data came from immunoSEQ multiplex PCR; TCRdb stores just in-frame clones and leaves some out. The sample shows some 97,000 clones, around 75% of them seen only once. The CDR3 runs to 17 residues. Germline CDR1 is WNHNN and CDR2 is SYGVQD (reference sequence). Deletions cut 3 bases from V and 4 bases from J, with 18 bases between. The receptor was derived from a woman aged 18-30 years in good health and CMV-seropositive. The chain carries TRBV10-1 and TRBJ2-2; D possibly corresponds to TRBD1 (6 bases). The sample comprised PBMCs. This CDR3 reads CASSDPPRLGGTGELFF. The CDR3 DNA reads TGCGCCAGCAGTGACCCACCGAGGCTAGGGGGCACCGGGGAGCTGTTTTTT.